The 20 T cell receptor beta chains given below trace back to one sample, sequenced in a study of T cells in Graves' hyperthyroidism and ophthalmopathy. It was RNA transcripts that yielded the amplified TCR beta CDR3 regions. The TCR CDR3 was amplified in a first-round RT-PCR using the HTBI primer set. One entry per CDR3 protein results from TCRdb running MiXCR on the multiplex PCR reads. The table includes 600,000 to 650,000 distinct CDR3 sequences, 15% to 20% detected once. The material sequenced was blood. Source of these receptors: a woman in her twenties or thirties with Graves' hyperthyroidism.

The chain recombines TRBV12-3 or TRBV12-4 with TRBJ2-7, with TRBD2 identical over 12 bases. The length of the CDR3 is 16 residues. Trimming removed 6 bases from V and 5 bases from J; junction bases left unmatched: 11. The CDR3 sequence is CASRGSPGLAGNEQYF. In DNA, the CDR3 is TGTGCCAGCAGGGGGTCCCCGGGACTAGCGGGTAACGAGCAGTACTTC.

Ten or more counts support this clonotype. The J gene is TRBJ1-1, the V gene TRBV19; possibly TRBD1 for D (5 bases). CDR3 length: 15 residues. Germline V gives CDR1 LNHDA, CDR2 SQIVND (reference sequence). Deletions cut 5 bases from V and 2 bases from J, with 15 bases between. The CDR3 loop reads CASSFGPGYNTEAFF. The CDR3 nucleotides are TGTGCCAGTAGTTTTGGTCCAGGGTACAACACTGAAGCTTTCTTT.

The chain uses TRBV27 and TRBJ2-7; possibly TRBD2 for D (5 bases). V was shortened by 5 bases and J by 3 bases, with 20 bases between the two germline ends. The length of the CDR3 is 16 residues. The V gene's germline CDR1 is MNHEY and CDR2 SMNVEV (reference sequence). The CDR3 here is CASSPDSAYNFYEQYF. The CDR3 nucleotides read TGTGCCAGCAGTCCTGATAGCGCCTACAACTTCTACGAGCAGTACTTC.

There are a few counts of this clonotype. The genes are TRBV24-1 and TRBJ1-1, with a possible D match to TRBD1 (5 bases). The V and J ends lost 8 bases and 4 bases respectively, with 13 bases between them. Germline V CDR1 and CDR2: KGHDR, SFDVKD. The CDR3 has 13 amino acids. For the CDR3, the DNA is TGTGCCACCACAAGAGACAGTGGCACTGAAGCTTTCTTT. Translation: CATTRDSGTEAFF.

This chain connects TRBV2 to TRBJ2-7; D gene uncertain. The CDR3 is made up of 12 amino acids. Per the germline V gene, CDR1 is SNHLY and CDR2 is FYNNEI. Trimming stripped 5 bases from V and 2 bases from J, with 7 bases between. Here the CDR3 DNA reads TGTGCCAGCAGTAAGTACCCCTACGAGCAGTACTTC. It specifies CASSKYPYEQYF.

This clonotype was seen repeatedly, ten times or more. The chain couples TRBV7-2 to TRBJ2-5; TRBD2 matches 13 bases. CDR3 length: 16 amino acids. Trimming cost V 5 bases and J 5 bases; bases outside gene matches: 8. Germline V CDR1 and CDR2: SGHTA, FQGNSA. The CDR3 DNA reads TGTGCCAGCAGCCCTGGACTAGCGGGAGTGGGTGAGACCCAGTACTTC. The encoded protein is CASSPGLAGVGETQYF.

This clonotype has a count of ten or more. This sequence joins TRBV20-1 and TRBJ2-3; 7 nucleotides agree with TRBD2. After removal of 4 bases from V and 2 bases from J, the junction contained 6 bases not matched to a gene. The germline V gene has CDR1 DFQATT and CDR2 SNEGSKA (reference sequence). This CDR3 region has 14 residues. In DNA form, the CDR3 reads TGCAGTGCTACCCCAGCGGGGTACACAGATACGCAGTATTTT. Amino acids: CSATPAGYTDTQYF.

This clonotype has a count of ten or more. The CDR3 region is CSALRLAGGPNTQYF. The CDR3 DNA is TGCAGTGCTTTAAGACTAGCGGGGGGGCCCAATACGCAGTATTTT. This rearrangement joins TRBV20-1 to TRBJ2-3, with 14 bases that match TRBD2. The CDR3 consists of 15 residues. The J segment lost 7 bases and the V segment lost 5 bases, leaving 8 bases of the junction unmatched. The germline CDR1 and CDR2 sequences are DFQATT and SNEGSKA (reference sequence).

The sample holds a few counts of this clonotype. The chain uses TRBV10-3 and TRBJ1-2; perhaps TRBD1 as D (5 bases). CDR3 length equals 16 residues. V lost 3 bases to trimming and J lost 3 bases, with 17 bases between them. The germline CDR1 and CDR2 sequences are ENHRY and SYGVKD. The DNA for the CDR3 is TGTGCCATCAGTGACTCGAATGGGGGACGACACTATGGCTACACCTTC. It encodes CAISDSNGGRHYGYTF.

There are a few counts of this clonotype. The genes are TRBV7-3 and TRBJ2-2, with 7 bases matching TRBD2. V dropped 2 bases and J dropped 4; count of bases not matched to a gene: 4. This CDR3 has 15 amino acids. Germline V gene lookup returns CDR1 SGHTA and CDR2 FQGTGA. CDR3 loop: CASSLPSSGTGELFF. DNA of the CDR3: TGTGCCAGCAGCTTACCTTCTAGCGGCACCGGGGAGCTGTTTTTT.

This clonotype was counted at least ten times. This sequence joins TRBV7-2 and TRBJ2-2; D gene unclear. The CDR3 is 15 residues long. Trimming removed 2 bases from V and 6 bases from J, with 13 bases in between. Germline-derived CDR1 and CDR2 are SGHTA and FQGNSA. In DNA, the CDR3 is TGTGCCAGCAGCTTAAGGGCAGGTCTAGCCGGGGAGCTGTTTTTT. Its translation: CASSLRAGLAGELFF.

As for this clonotype: This may be a read error, as it is one base from a much larger clone. The chain uses TRBV7-9 and TRBJ2-5; no reliable D call. Germline lookup yields CDR1 SEHNR and CDR2 FQNEAQ (reference sequence). This CDR3 region has 15 residues. The CDR3 is CASSQGAIVQETQYF. DNA of the CDR3: TGCGCCAGCAGCCAAGGAGCTATCGTACAAGAGACCCAGTACTTC.

This clonotype was detected ten times or more. The chain recombines TRBV12-5 with TRBJ1-4; 10 bases line up with TRBD1. In germline, CDR1 is LGHNT, CDR2 FRNRAP. V lost 0 bases to trimming and J lost 3 bases; unmatched junction nucleotides: 10. The CDR3 length is 19 residues. The CDR3 is CASGLVLRDRGLSNEKLFF. CDR3 bases: TGTGCTAGTGGTTTGGTACTGCGGGACAGGGGATTGTCTAATGAAAAACTGTTTTTT.

This clonotype was found many times. This chain joins TRBV5-8 and TRBJ1-5; TRBD1 might be the D (6 bases). The CDR3 totals 11 residues. Germline-derived CDR1 and CDR2 are SGHTS and YDEGEE. V lost 4 bases and J 13 bases, leaving 12 bases between the germline ends. This CDR3 is CASSRQGQQHF. The CDR3 nucleotides read TGTGCCAGCAGCCGCCAGGGACAACAGCATTTT.

The sample holds many counts of this clonotype. J is TRBJ2-4 and V is TRBV10-3; D perhaps matches TRBD1 (5 bases). The V end was cut by 9 bases, the J end by 8 bases, with 11 bases between. The V gene's germline CDR1 is ENHRY and CDR2 SYGVKD. The CDR3 length is 11 residues. CDR3 sequence (DNA): TGTGCCATTCAGGGTACAGACATTCAGTACTTC. Translation gives CAIQGTDIQYF.

The rearrangement uses TRBV29-1 and TRBJ2-3; D perhaps matches TRBD1 (6 bases). The V end was cut by 3 bases, the J end by 2 bases, with 12 bases between. Germline CDR1 and CDR2: SQVTM and ANQGSEA. CDR3 size: 14 residues. The CDR3 loop reads CSVDQGTYTDTQYF. CDR3 nucleotides: TGCAGCGTTGATCAGGGGACCTACACAGATACGCAGTATTTT.

Comment on this clonotype: This may be a read error: a much more frequent sequence differs by one nucleotide. The V and J genes are TRBV12-3 or TRBV12-4 and TRBJ2-7; D could derive from TRBD1 or TRBD2 (5 bases each). The CDR3 extends over 14 amino acids. The CDR3 nucleotides are TGTGCCAGCAGTCTTCCAGGGTTAGCGTACGAGCGGTACTTC. Its protein is CASSLPGLAYERYF.

This clonotype has a count of ten or more. The rearrangement links TRBV7-8 to TRBJ2-3; possibly TRBD1 for D (7 bases). This CDR3 has 19 amino acids. V was cut by 5 bases and J by 1 base, with 25 bases left in between. CDR1 SGHVS and CDR2 FQNEAQ come from the germline V gene. CDR3 amino acids: CASSGDRVGGLHGTDTQYF. CDR3 in DNA: TGTGCCAGCAGCGGAGACAGGGTGGGGGGTTTACACGGCACAGATACGCAGTATTTT.

The table lists this clonotype with many counts. The rearrangement links TRBV28 to TRBJ2-1; D gene uncertain. The CDR3 length is 15 residues. Germline V lookup: CDR1 MDHEN, CDR2 SYDVKM. The V end lost 5 bases, the J end lost 9 bases, and 20 bases lay between the germline ends. The CDR3 bases are TGTGCCAGCAGTGCAACGCCAATAGAGTCCCGTGAGCAGTTCTTC. Its protein product is CASSATPIESREQFF. Based on the CDR3 plus reference TRBV28 and TRBJ2-1, the full variable domain is DVKVTQSSRYLVKRTGEKVFLECVQDMDHENMFWYRQDPGLGLRLIYFSYDVKMKEKGDIPEGYSVSREKKERFSLILESASTNQTSMYLCASSATPIESREQFFGPGTRLTVL.

This clonotype was observed a few times. The rearrangement uses TRBV7-8 and TRBJ2-2; TRBD2 matches at 11 bases. The J segment lost 6 bases and the V segment lost 2 bases, leaving 8 bases of the junction unmatched. The length of the CDR3 is 17 residues. Germline V gene lookup returns CDR1 SGHVS and CDR2 FQNEAQ. The CDR3 DNA sequence: TGTGCCAGCAGCTTATACGAGTCTAGCGGGAGGTCCGGGGAGCTGTTTTTT. Residues: CASSLYESSGRSGELFF.